Following are 32 T cell receptor beta chains from one sample sequenced in a study of tumor-infiltrating lymphocytes in primary liver carcinoma. From 450 to 550 ng total RNA, TCR beta cDNA was generated with a primer in the constant region. A slightly modified ARM-PCR protocol with three nested multiplex PCR rounds produced these TCR beta libraries. TRBV1-TRBV30 forward primers paired with a C-beta reverse primer were used in the first two PCR rounds, which ran roughly 10 cycles each. TCRdb itself ran the multiplex PCR reads through MiXCR, one entry per CDR3 protein. The table shows 95,000 to 100,000 distinct CDR3 sequences, with around two thirds occurring only once. Co-extraction yielded RNA and DNA from approximately 20-30 mg of unsorted bulk tissue. The sequencing sample was made of liver tumor tissue from sampling region 2. Indicated subset: tumor region T2, inferior pole. The receptors were gathered from a woman aged 55-70 years with primary liver carcinoma and hepatitis B virus infection.

On this clonotype: The germline gene is not matched at one end of the junction; a read error may be the cause. J is TRBJ2-3 and V is TRBV11-2, with 7 bases lining up with TRBD2. This CDR3 is built from 15 residues. Germline CDR1 SGHAT, CDR2 FQNNGV. The CDR3 protein is CVSSPGVAGPDTHYF. The CDR3 DNA reads as TGTGTCAGCAGCCCTGGAGTAGCGGGCCCAGATACGCATTATTTT.

Comments on this clonotype: This may be a read error: a much more frequent sequence differs by one nucleotide. J is TRBJ2-5 and V is TRBV7-9; D uncertain. Trimming pared 5 bases from V and 4 bases from J, leaving 5 bases between. The germline V gene encodes CDR1 SEHNR and CDR2 FQNEAQ (reference sequence). This CDR3 region has 11 residues. The CDR3 DNA sequence: TGTGCCAGCAGCACGACAGAGACCCAGTACTTC. Its protein is CASSTTETQYF.

In regard to this clonotype: A much larger clone lies a single base off, so this may be a read error. The V gene is TRBV10-1, the J gene TRBJ2-1, with 10 bases identical to TRBD1. The germline V gene has CDR1 WNHNN and CDR2 SYGVQD (reference sequence). The CDR3 contains 16 residues. The CDR3 DNA is TGCGCCAGCAGTGAGCAGACAGGGGGCTGGAACAATGAGCGGTTCTTC. Protein product: CASSEQTGGWNNERFF.

Details on this clonotype: A read error may explain this, as a much larger clone is one base away. This chain uses TRBV7-8 with TRBJ1-1; tentative D call: TRBD1 (5 bases). The CDR3 covers 14 residues. Germline V lookup: CDR1 SGHVS, CDR2 FQNEAQ. CDR3 bases: TGTGCCAGCAGCTTCTCCCGGGGCGTCACTGTAGCTTTCTTT. Its translation: CASSFSRGVTVAFF.

This clonotype was observed many times. A much more abundant neighbour one base away suggests this may be a read error. The CDR3 loop reads CNVGLTNSEQFF. The CDR3, as DNA: TGCAACGTTGGACTTACGAACAGTGAGCAGTTCTTC. J is TRBJ2-1 and V is TRBV29-1, with D tentatively TRBD2 (5 bases). The CDR3 contains 12 residues. Germline V gene data show CDR1 as SQVTM and CDR2 as ANQGSEA.

The chain uses TRBV19 and TRBJ2-1, with D perhaps TRBD2 (5 bases). The CDR3 covers 13 residues. Germline V lookup: CDR1 LNHDA, CDR2 SQIVND (reference sequence). Trimming shortened V by 4 bases and J by 6 bases, and 10 bases separated the two germline ends. The CDR3 loop reads CASSKQRRNEQFF. The CDR3 DNA sequence: TGTGCCAGTAGTAAGCAGCGGCGCAATGAGCAGTTCTTC. The entire variable domain, with the rest obtained from reference TRBV19 and TRBJ2-1, is as follows: DGGITQSPKYLFRKEGQNVTLSCEQNLNHDAMYWYRQDPGQGLRLIYYSQIVNDFQKGDIAEGYSVSREKKESFPLTVTSAQKNPTAFYLCASSKQRRNEQFFGPGTRLTVL.

Turning to this clonotype: The junction differs from germline at one of its ends, possibly a read error. The J gene is TRBJ2-7, the V gene TRBV11-2, with D tentatively TRBD1 (7 bases). Germline assignment: CDR1 SGHAT and CDR2 FQNNGV. The CDR3 has 15 amino acids. In nucleotides, the CDR3 is TGTGCCGGCAGCTTCACCTCACAGGGGACTGGGGAGCAGTACTTC. Amino acid sequence: CAGSFTSQGTGEQYF.

Comments on this clonotype: Since the CDR3 does not end with the conserved phenylalanine or tryptophan, this likely comes from a read error. This chain's CDR3 is CASSYSGGVAEELFS. In DNA form, the CDR3 reads TGTGCCAGCAGTTACTCAGGGGGCGTAGCCGAGGAGCTGTTTTCT. The V and J genes are TRBV6-6 and TRBJ2-2; 7 bases map to TRBD1. The CDR3 covers 15 residues. V lost 0 bases and J lost 10; bases outside the gene matches: 8. From germline, CDR1 is MNHNY and CDR2 SVGAGI (reference sequence).

This clonotype showed up just a few times. The J gene is TRBJ1-3, the V gene TRBV10-3, with 7 bases matching TRBD1. V was clipped by 7 bases and J by 2 bases; unmatched bases: 5. The CDR3 contains 14 residues. Per germline, CDR1 ENHRY and CDR2 SYGVKD. The CDR3 bases are TGTGCCATCACCTCCGGGACAGCTGGAAACACCATATATTTT. This gives the protein CAITSGTAGNTIYF.

Points on this clonotype: A read error may be the cause here, since a much bigger clone is one base away. The J gene is TRBJ2-7, the V gene TRBV5-6; 9 bases align to TRBD2. This CDR3 contains 17 residues. Germline trimming cut 7 bases from V and 0 bases from J; bases unmatched to any gene: 14. CDR1 is SGHDT and CDR2 is YYEEEE in the germline V gene. CDR3 amino acids: CASGVYRTSAYSYEQYF. In DNA form, the CDR3 reads TGTGCCAGCGGCGTATACAGGACTAGCGCTTACTCCTACGAGCAGTACTTC.

This clonotype was counted between two and nine times. A read error is possible here, since a much larger clone lies one base away. V gene TRBV5-4 combines with J gene TRBJ1-4; D gene uncertain. The CDR3 runs to 14 residues. Germline CDR1 SGHNT, CDR2 YYREEE (reference sequence). The V end lost 4 bases, the J end lost 6 bases, and 13 bases lay between the germline ends. The CDR3 spells CASSRPEGHEKLFF. For the CDR3, the DNA is TGTGCCAGCAGCCGACCGGAGGGTCATGAAAAACTGTTTTTT.

As to this clonotype: The junction does not match germline at one end; this may be a read error. The chain combines TRBV11-2 with TRBJ2-7; TRBD2 matches at 8 bases. The CDR3 is made up of 14 amino acids. CDR1 and CDR2 (germline): SGHAT, FQNNGV. The chain's CDR3 is CTSSLTSGSYEQYF. CDR3 coding DNA: TGTACCAGCAGCTTGACAAGCGGGAGTTACGAACAGTACTTC. The variable domain in full, completed from reference TRBV11-2 and TRBJ2-7, reads EAGVAQSPRYKIIEKRQSVAFWCNPISGHATLYWYQQILGQGPKLLIQFQNNGVVDDSQLPKDRFSAERLKGVDSTLKIQPAKLEDSAVYLCTSSLTSGSYEQYFGPGTRLTVT.

As to this clonotype: A read error may explain this, as a much larger clone is one base away. The V call is TRBV5-4, the J call TRBJ2-1, with 7 positions matching TRBD1. V was clipped by 2 bases and J by 0 bases; unmatched bases: 5. CDR3 length: 16 residues. Germline loops: CDR1 SGHNT, CDR2 YYREEE (reference sequence). The chain's CDR3 is CASSLPGQNSYNEQFF. For the CDR3, the DNA is TGTGCCAGCAGCTTACCGGGACAGAACTCCTACAATGAGCAGTTCTTC.

Comment on this clonotype: At one end the junction does not follow the germline gene, possibly because of a read error. The chain has TRBV11-2 and TRBJ1-4; TRBD1 matches at 8 bases. This CDR3 contains 15 residues. Germline-derived CDR1 and CDR2 are SGHAT and FQNNGV. The CDR3 DNA follows: TGTGCCAGCAACTTAGAGGGGACAGGTAGTTGGAAACTGTTTTTT. Amino acid sequence: CASNLEGTGSWKLFF.

On this clonotype: Here the CDR3 omits its conserved ending phenylalanine or tryptophan, so a read error is the likely source. The chain is built from TRBV10-3 and TRBJ1-5; 8 nucleotides align to TRBD1. Germline V gene sequence: CDR1 ENHRY, CDR2 SYGVKD. This CDR3 is 17 amino acids long. J was trimmed by 1 base and V by 4 bases; bases with no gene match: 9. The CDR3 region has the DNA TGTGCCATCAGTGCCGGACAGGGTGGATCGAGCAATCAGCCCCAGCATCTT. This encodes CAISAGQGGSSNQPQHL.

This clonotype was detected once. The chain couples TRBV20-1 to TRBJ1-3; 10 nucleotides match TRBD1. Germline V gene lookup returns CDR1 DFQATT and CDR2 SNEGSKA (reference sequence). J gave up 0 bases and V 3 bases, and 17 bases lay outside the gene matches. The CDR3 is made up of 20 amino acids. Here the CDR3 reads CSARGDRGLGGFYSGNTIYF. The CDR3 DNA sequence: TGCAGTGCTAGGGGGGACAGGGGCCTAGGGGGTTTTTACTCTGGAAACACCATATATTTT.

Concerning this clonotype: A single base separates this from a much larger clone, so it may be a read error. This rearrangement joins TRBV7-9 to TRBJ2-3, with 8 bases matching TRBD2. The V gene's germline CDR1 is SEHNR and CDR2 FQNEAQ (reference sequence). This CDR3 comprises 15 residues. CDR3 coding DNA: TGTGCCAGCAACTTAGCGGGGCTTAGCACAGATACGCAGTATTTT. This translates into CASNLAGLSTDTQYF.

The chain employs TRBV28 and TRBJ1-2; D ambiguous. Germline V gene lookup returns CDR1 MDHEN and CDR2 SYDVKM. The CDR3 spans 16 residues. Trimming shortened V by 7 bases and J by 6 bases, and 24 bases separated the two germline ends. CDR3 in DNA: TGTGCCAGCAACCTCCCCGGCGGCATATCTCTACATGGCTACACCTTC. Encoded protein: CASNLPGGISLHGYTF.

The V call is TRBV6-1, the J call TRBJ2-2; TRBD2 agrees at 10 bases. Per the germline V gene, CDR1 is MNHNS and CDR2 is SASEGT. The V and J ends lost 4 bases and 10 bases, in that order; junction bases with no gene match: 15. This CDR3 region has 17 residues. In DNA form, the CDR3 reads TGTGCCAGCAGTGTAAGGCCTAGCGGGAGTCTTTACGAGGAGCTGTTTTTT. Its translation: CASSVRPSGSLYEELFF.

A remark on this clonotype: A read error is likely, as this CDR3 ends without the conserved phenylalanine or tryptophan. The rearrangement uses TRBV6-4 and TRBJ2-5, with D tentatively TRBD2 (5 bases). Germline assignment: CDR1 MRHNA and CDR2 SNTAGT. The CDR3 spans 16 residues. V was cut by 8 bases and J by 5 bases, with 24 bases left in between. CDR3 amino acids: CASPGRAAGIQETQYL. The CDR3 nucleotides read TGTGCCAGCCCCGGGCGAGCGGCCGGAATCCAGGAGACCCAGTACCTC.

Concerning this clonotype itself: This may be a read error: a much more frequent sequence differs by one nucleotide. The J gene is TRBJ2-1, the V gene TRBV12-5; D perhaps matches TRBD2 (5 bases). Germline V gene lookup returns CDR1 LGHNT and CDR2 FRNRAP. This CDR3 has 12 amino acids. The CDR3, as DNA: TGTGCTAGTGGCTCGGCCGGGAATGTGCAGTTCTTC. Its protein product is CASGSAGNVQFF.

The CDR3 reads CASSVTSGLTDTQYF. The CDR3 DNA is TGTGCCAGCAGTGTTACTAGCGGACTCACAGATACGCAGTATTTT. This sequence joins TRBV28 and TRBJ2-3, with 8 bases fitting TRBD2. CDR1 MDHEN and CDR2 SYDVKM come from the germline V gene. After removal of 5 bases from V and 2 bases from J, the junction contained 6 bases not matched to a gene. The CDR3 covers 15 residues.

V is TRBV19 and J is TRBJ1-4, with D maybe TRBD1 (6 bases). The germline gives CDR1 LNHDA, CDR2 SQIVND (reference sequence). The CDR3 runs 15 residues. V was clipped by 8 bases and J by 1 base, with 14 bases between them. CDR3 coding DNA: TGTGCCAGTGCCTCAGGGGTCCAAACTAATGAAAAACTGTTTTTT. Translated, it gives CASASGVQTNEKLFF.

Notes on this clonotype: At one end the junction does not follow the germline gene, possibly because of a read error. The chain has TRBV11-3 and TRBJ2-7; the D gene is possibly TRBD2 (5 bases). Per the germline V gene, CDR1 is SGHNT and CDR2 is YENEEA. This CDR3 region has 15 residues. The CDR3 DNA sequence: TGTGCCAGTAGCTTAGAGGGTGGCGGGTGTTACGAGCAGTACTTC. Protein sequence: CASSLEGGGCYEQYF.

The V call is TRBV11-3, the J call TRBJ2-7; 10 bases match TRBD1. Unmatched junction bases numbered 3, after V lost 5 bases and J lost 2 bases. CDR3 size: 14 residues. Germline lookup yields CDR1 SGHNT and CDR2 YENEEA. The CDR3 coding sequence is TGTGCCAGCAGCCCCGGGACAGGGGCCTACGAGCAGTACTTC. Amino acids: CASSPGTGAYEQYF.

With regard to this clonotype: This CDR3 is missing its conserved last phenylalanine or tryptophan, likely due to a read error. The chain is built from TRBV30 and TRBJ1-2, with a weak D call TRBD1 (6 bases). V was trimmed by 4 bases and J by 7 bases, leaving 22 bases between them. Per germline, CDR1 GTSNPN and CDR2 SVGIG (reference sequence). The CDR3 length is 15 residues. The CDR3 DNA follows: TGTGCCTGGAACCCCTTTGGTACAGGGTACAGTGGCTACACCGTC. It yields the protein CAWNPFGTGYSGYTV.

This clonotype was detected ten times or more. The chain couples TRBV6-6 to TRBJ1-4; TRBD1 is a possible D gene (5 bases). The CDR3 contains 14 residues. The V and J ends lost 3 bases and 7 bases respectively, with 12 bases between them. The germline gives CDR1 MNHNY, CDR2 SVGAGI (reference sequence). In nucleotides, the CDR3 is TGTGCCAGCAGTTATGGGGCGTCGGGTGAAAAACTGTTTTTT. Translation gives CASSYGASGEKLFF.

The chain couples TRBV6-6 to TRBJ1-5; 7 nucleotides line up with TRBD1. After removal of 2 bases from V and 1 base from J, the junction contained 5 bases not matched to a gene. CDR3 length: 16 amino acids. The germline V gene has CDR1 MNHNY and CDR2 SVGAGI (reference sequence). The CDR3 sequence is CASSYRGTDSNQPQHF. CDR3 coding DNA: TGTGCCAGCAGTTACAGGGGGACAGACAGCAATCAGCCCCAGCATTTT.

This clonotype was seen many times. This chain uses TRBV7-9 with TRBJ2-7; perhaps TRBD2 as D (5 bases). The CDR3 sequence is 12 residues long. The V end lost 5 bases, the J end lost 7 bases, and 12 bases lay between the germline ends. CDR1 is SEHNR, CDR2 FQNEAQ, per germline (reference sequence). For the CDR3, the DNA is TGTGCCAGCAGCCCCCCCTCGGGGGAGCAGTACTTC. Amino acid sequence: CASSPPSGEQYF.

For this clonotype: The germline gene is not matched at one end of the junction; a read error may be the cause. For the CDR3, the DNA is TGTGCCAGCATCCCCCCTTCAGGGGCTAGCGCGGGTGAGCAGTTCTTT. Its protein is CASIPPSGASAGEQFF. The J gene is TRBJ2-1, the V gene TRBV11-2; tentatively, D is TRBD1 or TRBD2 (6 bases each). The CDR3 totals 16 residues. CDR1 SGHAT and CDR2 FQNNGV come from the germline V gene.

This clonotype was recorded a few times. Being one base from a much bigger clone, this may be a read error. The chain combines TRBV6-6 with TRBJ1-5, with D tentatively TRBD1 (5 bases). Germline CDR1 reads MNHNY; CDR2 reads SVGAGI (reference sequence). CDR3 length: 17 residues. The CDR3, as DNA: TGTGCCAGCAGTTACGGGGCAGACATTGGGACCAATCAGCACCAGCATTTT. Residues: CASSYGADIGTNQHQHF.

On this clonotype: At one boundary the junction diverges from the germline segment, which might be a read error. The V gene is TRBV6-2 or TRBV6-3, the J gene TRBJ1-1; TRBD1 matches 11 bases. Germline V CDR1 and CDR2: MNHEY, SVGEGT. This CDR3 is 15 amino acids long. The CDR3 coding sequence is TGTCCCAGCAGTCCCCGGGACAGGGGGTTCACTGAAGCTTTCTTT. Translated: CPSSPRDRGFTEAFF.